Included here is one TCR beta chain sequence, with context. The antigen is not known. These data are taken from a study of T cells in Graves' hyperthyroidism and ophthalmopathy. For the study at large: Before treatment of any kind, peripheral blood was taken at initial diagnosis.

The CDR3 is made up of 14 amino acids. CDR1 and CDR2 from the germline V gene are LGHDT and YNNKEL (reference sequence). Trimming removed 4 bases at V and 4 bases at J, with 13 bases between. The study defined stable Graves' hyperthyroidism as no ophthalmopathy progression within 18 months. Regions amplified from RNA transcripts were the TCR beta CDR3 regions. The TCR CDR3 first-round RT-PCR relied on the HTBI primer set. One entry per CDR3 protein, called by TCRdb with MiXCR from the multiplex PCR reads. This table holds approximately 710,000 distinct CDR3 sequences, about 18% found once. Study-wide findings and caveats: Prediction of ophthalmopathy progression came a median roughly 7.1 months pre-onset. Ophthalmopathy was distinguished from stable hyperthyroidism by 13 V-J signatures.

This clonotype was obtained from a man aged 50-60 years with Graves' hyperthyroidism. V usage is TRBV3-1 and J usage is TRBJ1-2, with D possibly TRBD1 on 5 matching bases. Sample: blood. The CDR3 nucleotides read TGTGCCAGCAGCCGAGGGACGGAACTCTATGGCTACACCTTC. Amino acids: CASSRGTELYGYTF. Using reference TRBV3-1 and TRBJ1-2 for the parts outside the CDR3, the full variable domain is DTAVSQTPKYLVTQMGNDKSIKCEQNLGHDTMYWYKQDSKKFLKIMFSYNNKELIINETVPNRFSPKSPDKAHLNLHINSLELGDSAVYFCASSRGTELYGYTFGSGTRLTVV.